This T cell receptor (beta chain) was recovered during a study of blood T cell repertoires in COVID-19. About the research overall: Sources were T cells, B-cell-depleted T cells, or PBMCs; the material itself was cDNA or gDNA.

Per the germline V gene, CDR1 is MNHEY and CDR2 is SVGAGI. The V gene lost 8 bases and the J gene lost 2 bases, with 15 bases spanning the gap. CDR3 length: 15 amino acids. Methods used by the authors: The assay estimated nucleated cells by amplifying reference gene primers. Data came from immunoSEQ multiplex PCR; TCRdb stores just in-frame clones and leaves some out. From that table come the V and J calls and clone size; the DNA was used to work out D and trimming. Of fewer than 250,000 clones detected, about 89% appear once; the ten largest clones hold around 1.7%. Sequencing was performed on peripheral blood. The receptor was derived from a woman aged 55-70 years who had recovered from COVID-19. This sequence joins TRBV6-5 and TRBJ1-4; D is unresolved. DNA of the CDR3: TGTGCCAGCTCCTCACCAGGTTCTACTAATGAAAAACTGTTTTTT. Its protein product is CASSSPGSTNEKLFF.